Listed here are 20 T cell receptor beta chains from one sample, sequenced in a study of T cells in tuberculosis. Method: immunoSEQ multiplex PCR; TCRdb's copy keeps in-frame clones and lacks some. The sample lists over 30,000 clones, around 93% occurring once. The sequencing sample was made of PBMCs. Source of these receptors: a donor between 10 and 29 years old with latent tuberculosis or without tuberculosis infection. Some clones in this sample may be carry-over from other donors' samples.

This chain links TRBV19 with TRBJ2-3; 10 nucleotides agree with TRBD1. J lost 4 bases, V lost 6 bases, and 10 bases had no gene match. This CDR3 is 16 amino acids long. Looked up from germline, CDR1 is LNHDA and CDR2 is SQIVND (reference sequence). DNA for the CDR3: TGTGCCAGTAGCGAACCGGGACAGGGGTTCTCAGATACGCAGTATTTT. Its protein is CASSEPGQGFSDTQYF.

J is TRBJ2-1 and V is TRBV5-4; 9 nucleotides line up with TRBD2. Germline V CDR1 and CDR2: SGHNT, YYREEE (reference sequence). The V segment lost 2 bases and the J segment 4 bases; nucleotides outside the gene matches: 4. This CDR3 is 15 amino acids long. In DNA, the CDR3 is TGTGCCAGCAGCTTAGGAGCGGGAGGTTACAATGAGCAGTTCTTC. Encoded protein: CASSLGAGGYNEQFF. The variable domain in full, completed from reference TRBV5-4 and TRBJ2-1, reads ETGVTQSPTHLIKTRGQQVTLRCSSQSGHNTVSWYQQALGQGPQFIFQYYREEENGRGNFPPRFSGLQFPNYSSELNVNALELDDSALYLCASSLGAGGYNEQFFGPGTRLTVL.

The chain has TRBV27 and TRBJ1-2, with D tentatively TRBD1 (5 bases). Trimming stripped 6 bases from V and 1 base from J, with 12 bases between. Germline-derived CDR1 and CDR2 are MNHEY and SMNVEV (reference sequence). This CDR3 comprises 14 residues. The CDR3 region is CASSLIGDNYGYTF. For the CDR3, the DNA is TGTGCCAGCAGCCTCATAGGGGATAACTATGGCTACACCTTC.

The J gene is TRBJ1-2, the V gene TRBV9; D gene uncertain. The CDR3 length is 13 residues. Trimming removed 2 bases at V and 8 bases at J, with 13 bases between. The V gene's germline CDR1 is SGDLS and CDR2 YYNGEE. CDR3 region: CASSVTVREGYTF. The CDR3 DNA is TGTGCCAGCAGCGTTACAGTCCGGGAAGGCTACACCTTC.

This chain joins TRBV13 and TRBJ2-1, with D maybe TRBD2 (5 bases). V lost 11 bases, J lost 9 bases, and 14 bases lay in between. The germline CDR1 and CDR2 sequences are PRHDT and FYEKMQ (reference sequence). The length of the CDR3 is 11 residues. CDR3 in amino acids: CAGGDGGEQFF. The DNA for the CDR3 is TGTGCCGGAGGAGACGGCGGTGAGCAGTTCTTC.

The rearrangement joins TRBV29-1 to TRBJ1-2; no clear D. The length of the CDR3 is 12 residues. The germline V gene has CDR1 SQVTM and CDR2 ANQGSEA. V was pared by 4 bases and J by 8 bases, with 14 bases between. The CDR3: CSVGDDYGGYTF. CDR3 DNA sequence: TGCAGCGTTGGAGACGACTACGGCGGCTACACCTTC.

CDR3 nucleotides: TGTGCCAGCAGTAACCGCCCGGGGTTTGGCGGGGAGCTGTTTTTT. As protein: CASSNRPGFGGELFF. This chain uses TRBV6-5 with TRBJ2-2; D is perhaps TRBD2 (5 bases). Trimming stripped 5 bases from V and 7 bases from J, with 17 bases between. The germline V gene encodes CDR1 MNHEY and CDR2 SVGAGI. The CDR3 extends over 15 amino acids.

There are a few counts of this clone. The chain uses TRBV6-1 and TRBJ1-2, with 8 bases that match TRBD1. Germline V CDR1 and CDR2: MNHNS, SASEGT. V shed 3 bases, J shed 6 bases, and the junction held 6 bases outside the gene matches. The CDR3 spans 14 residues. CDR3 sequence (DNA): TGTGCCAGCAGTGAGCAGGGGGCCCGACATGGCTACACCTTC. It specifies CASSEQGARHGYTF.

The chain combines TRBV4-1 with TRBJ1-4; possible D gene TRBD1, 5 bases. Germline V gene sequence: CDR1 MGHRA, CDR2 YSYEKL. The V gene lost 8 bases and the J gene lost 8 bases, with 21 bases spanning the gap. This CDR3 has 15 residues. The CDR3 DNA is TGCGCCAGCCGCCCCCCGGGGGGAGGAAACGAAAAACTGTTTTTT. Residues: CASRPPGGGNEKLFF.

The chain links TRBV19 to TRBJ1-2; 10 nucleotides agree with TRBD1. Looked up from germline, CDR1 is LNHDA and CDR2 is SQIVND (reference sequence). J gave up 7 bases and V 5 bases, and 10 bases lay outside the gene matches. There are 15 residues in the CDR3. The chain's CDR3 is CASSAPGQGSAGYTF. For the CDR3, the DNA is TGTGCCAGTAGTGCGCCGGGACAGGGGTCCGCTGGCTACACCTTC.

The gene calls are TRBV2 and TRBJ2-7; TRBD2 matches at 7 bases. In germline, CDR1 is SNHLY, CDR2 FYNNEI. V was clipped by 11 bases and J by 6 bases; unmatched bases: 10. The length of the CDR3 is 12 residues. The CDR3 spells CALGAGPAEQYF. CDR3 DNA: TGTGCCTTAGGAGCGGGACCGGCCGAGCAGTACTTC.

The J gene is TRBJ1-2, the V gene TRBV7-9, with D possibly TRBD1 on 5 matching bases. Germline V gene sequence: CDR1 SEHNR, CDR2 FQNEAQ (reference sequence). Trimming cost V 1 base and J 8 bases, with 14 bases left between them. The CDR3 covers 14 residues. CDR3 in DNA: TGTGCCAGCAGCTTAGTCCAGGGATCAGGAGGCTACACCTTC. It encodes CASSLVQGSGGYTF. Full variable domain (rest looked up from reference TRBV7-9 and TRBJ1-2): DTGVSQNPRHKITKRGQNVTFRCDPISEHNRLYWYRQTLGQGPEFLTYFQNEAQLEKSRLLSDRFSAERPKGSFSTLEIQRTEQGDSAMYLCASSLVQGSGGYTFGSGTRLTVV.

The chain has TRBV29-1 and TRBJ1-1; 7 bases map to TRBD1. Germline assignment: CDR1 SQVTM and CDR2 ANQGSEA. V shed 6 bases and J 6 bases; nucleotides not matched to a gene: 7. The CDR3 covers 12 residues. CDR3 amino acids: CSVTGILAEAFF. As DNA, the CDR3 is TGCAGCGTGACAGGGATTCTCGCTGAAGCTTTCTTT.

The chain is built from TRBV5-3 and TRBJ2-6; 7 nucleotides align to TRBD1. TRBV5-3 is designated an ORF whose function remains uncertain. Trimming took 3 bases from V and 0 from J; bases not matched to a gene: 21. The CDR3 sequence is 22 residues long. CDR3 protein: CARSSARPTRTGGYSGANVLTF. The DNA for the CDR3 is TGTGCCAGAAGCTCCGCACGACCTACCCGGACAGGCGGTTACTCTGGGGCCAACGTCCTGACTTTC.

The chain joins TRBV18 to TRBJ1-1, with 8 bases identical to TRBD1. Looked up from germline, CDR1 is KGHSH and CDR2 is LQKENI. Trimming took 6 bases from V and 3 from J; bases not matched to a gene: 3. CDR3 length: 13 amino acids. DNA of the CDR3: TGTGCCAGCTCGACAGGGGTTGACACTGAAGCTTTCTTT. Amino acid sequence: CASSTGVDTEAFF.

J is TRBJ1-1 and V is TRBV6-1; 7 positions agree with TRBD1. CDR3 length: 15 amino acids. The junction had 6 bases not matched to a gene; V was cut back by 1 base and J by 4 bases. Germline CDR1 MNHNS, CDR2 SASEGT. CDR3 loop: CASSEGLTGITEAFF. CDR3 in DNA: TGTGCCAGCAGTGAAGGACTGACAGGGATCACTGAAGCTTTCTTT.

J is TRBJ2-1 and V is TRBV28, with a possible D match to TRBD2 (5 bases). The ends were cut back, 3 bases at V and 7 bases at J, with 22 bases in the middle. Germline V CDR1 and CDR2: MDHEN, SYDVKM. This CDR3 has 17 residues. CDR3 sequence: CASSLIGSSGWVNEQFF. The CDR3 nucleotides are TGTGCCAGCAGTTTGATCGGCTCCAGCGGATGGGTGAATGAGCAGTTCTTC.

Only one count was recorded for this clone. The rearrangement links TRBV30 to TRBJ1-4; D not certain. The CDR3 length is 14 residues. V was shortened by 0 bases and J by 10 bases, with 15 bases between the two germline ends. Per germline, CDR1 GTSNPN and CDR2 SVGIG (reference sequence). For the CDR3, the DNA is TGTGCCTGGAGTGTGGGCACGCTGGCCGGAAAACTGTTTTTT. This gives the protein CAWSVGTLAGKLFF.

The genes are TRBV2 and TRBJ1-2; TRBD1 agrees at 7 bases. This CDR3 region has 14 residues. Germline loops: CDR1 SNHLY, CDR2 FYNNEI. The V segment lost 6 bases and the J segment 3 bases; nucleotides outside the gene matches: 7. The DNA of the CDR3 is TGTGCCAGCAGGCAGGGGGAGCCCTACTATGGCTACACCTTC. Its protein product is CASRQGEPYYGYTF.

In this sample, this clone turned up once. The chain uses TRBV7-8 and TRBJ2-7; D might be TRBD2 (6 bases). CDR3 length equals 16 residues. CDR1 SGHVS and CDR2 FQNEAQ come from the germline V gene. V was pared by 3 bases and J by 3 bases, with 18 bases between. CDR3 sequence (DNA): TGTGCCAGCAGCTTGGATAAAGCGGGCCTGAGCTACGAGCAGTACTTC. It translates to CASSLDKAGLSYEQYF. The full variable domain, in which reference TRBV7-8 and TRBJ2-7 provide the parts outside the CDR3, is GAGVSQSPRYKVAKRGQDVALRCDPISGHVSLFWYQQALGQGPEFLTYFQNEAQLDKSGLPSDRFFAERPEGSVSTLKIQRTQQEDSAVYLCASSLDKAGLSYEQYFGPGTRLTVT.